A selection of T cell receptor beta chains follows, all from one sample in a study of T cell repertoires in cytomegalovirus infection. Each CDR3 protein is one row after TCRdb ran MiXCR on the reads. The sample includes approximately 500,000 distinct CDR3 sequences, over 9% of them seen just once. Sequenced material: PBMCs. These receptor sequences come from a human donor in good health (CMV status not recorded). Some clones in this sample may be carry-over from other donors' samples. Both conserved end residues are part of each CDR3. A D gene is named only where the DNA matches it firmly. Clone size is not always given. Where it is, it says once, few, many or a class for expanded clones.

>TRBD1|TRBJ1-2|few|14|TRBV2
CASSRAGQTYGYTF
TGTGCCAGCAGTCGTGCGGGACAGACCTATGGCTACACCTTC
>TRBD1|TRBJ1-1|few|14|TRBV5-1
CASSSLTTGGEAFF
TGCGCCAGCAGCTCATTAACCACAGGGGGCGAAGCTTTCTTT
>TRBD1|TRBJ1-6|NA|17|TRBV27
CASSSNPMTGGNSPLHF
TGTGCCAGCAGTTCTAACCCGATGACAGGGGGGAATTCACCCCTCCACTTT
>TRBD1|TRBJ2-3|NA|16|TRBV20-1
CSARDYRGPRTDTQYF
TGCAGTGCTAGGGACTACAGGGGGCCTCGGACAGATACGCAGTATTTT
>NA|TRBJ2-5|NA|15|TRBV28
CASSLNFGLRETRYF
TGTGCCAGCAGTTTGAACTTTGGTTTACGAGAGACCCGGTACTTC
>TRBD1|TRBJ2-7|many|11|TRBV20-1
CSASDRYEQYF
TGCAGTGCGTCGGACAGGTACGAGCAGTACTTC
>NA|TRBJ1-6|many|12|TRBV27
CAIRRGNSPLHF
TGTGCCATCCGGAGGGGAAATTCACCCCTCCACTTT
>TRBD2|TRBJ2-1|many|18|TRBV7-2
CASSLVGTSGSAGNEQFF
TGTGCCAGCAGCTTAGTGGGGACTAGCGGGAGCGCCGGCAATGAGCAGTTCTTC
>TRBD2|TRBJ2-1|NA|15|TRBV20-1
CSARDRVGLVYEQFF
TGCAGTGCTAGAGATCGGGTGGGACTAGTGTATGAGCAGTTCTTC
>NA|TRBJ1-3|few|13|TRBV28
CASSFIGKNTIYF
TGTGCCAGCAGTTTCATAGGGAAGAACACCATATATTTT
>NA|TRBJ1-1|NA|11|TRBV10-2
CATMINTEAFF
TGCGCCACAATGATCAACACTGAAGCTTTCTTT
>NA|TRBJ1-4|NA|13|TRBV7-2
CASSHGRREKLFF
TGTGCCAGCAGCCATGGCCGGCGGGAAAAACTGTTTTTT
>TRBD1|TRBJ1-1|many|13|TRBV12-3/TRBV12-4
CASRPGTGGQAFF
TGTGCCAGCAGGCCCGGGACAGGGGGCCAAGCTTTCTTT
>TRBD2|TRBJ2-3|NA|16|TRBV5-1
CASSLHSGGAGDTQYF
TGCGCCAGCAGCTTGCATTCCGGGGGGGCTGGAGATACGCAGTATTTT
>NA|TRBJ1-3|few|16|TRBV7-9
CASSNRGRGGGNTIYF
TGTGCCAGCAGTAACCGGGGCCGAGGAGGCGGAAACACCATATATTTT
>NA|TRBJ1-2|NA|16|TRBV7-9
CASSWLGGSRAYGYTF
TGTGCCAGCAGCTGGTTGGGGGGTTCCAGAGCATATGGCTACACCTTC
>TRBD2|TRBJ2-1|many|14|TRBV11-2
CAAGDPRAYNEQFF
TGTGCCGCGGGGGATCCTAGGGCCTACAATGAGCAGTTCTTC
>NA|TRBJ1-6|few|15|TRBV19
CASSIKEGRNSPLHF
TGTGCCAGTAGTATCAAGGAGGGGAGGAATTCACCCCTCCACTTT
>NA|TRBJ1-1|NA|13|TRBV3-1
CASSPGTNVEAFF
TGTGCCAGCAGCCCGGGGACAAACGTAGAAGCTTTCTTT
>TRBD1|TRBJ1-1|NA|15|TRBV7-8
CASSLNRGRNTEAFF
TGTGCCAGCAGCCTGAACAGGGGTAGGAACACTGAAGCTTTCTTT
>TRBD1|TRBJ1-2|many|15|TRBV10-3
CAIRVTGDPEAGYTF
TGTGCCATCAGGGTTACAGGGGACCCAGAGGCTGGCTACACCTTC
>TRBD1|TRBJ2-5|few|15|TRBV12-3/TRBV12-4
CASSRPGTGEETQYF
TGTGCCAGCAGTCGTCCCGGGACAGGAGAGGAGACCCAGTACTTC
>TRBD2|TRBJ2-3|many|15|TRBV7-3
CASSLRSGGTDTQYF
TGTGCCAGCAGCTTAAGGAGCGGGGGCACAGATACGCAGTATTTT
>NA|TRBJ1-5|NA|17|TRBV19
CASSLTFLDGSNQPQHF
TGTGCCAGTAGTCTTACCTTCTTGGACGGGAGCAATCAGCCCCAGCATTTT